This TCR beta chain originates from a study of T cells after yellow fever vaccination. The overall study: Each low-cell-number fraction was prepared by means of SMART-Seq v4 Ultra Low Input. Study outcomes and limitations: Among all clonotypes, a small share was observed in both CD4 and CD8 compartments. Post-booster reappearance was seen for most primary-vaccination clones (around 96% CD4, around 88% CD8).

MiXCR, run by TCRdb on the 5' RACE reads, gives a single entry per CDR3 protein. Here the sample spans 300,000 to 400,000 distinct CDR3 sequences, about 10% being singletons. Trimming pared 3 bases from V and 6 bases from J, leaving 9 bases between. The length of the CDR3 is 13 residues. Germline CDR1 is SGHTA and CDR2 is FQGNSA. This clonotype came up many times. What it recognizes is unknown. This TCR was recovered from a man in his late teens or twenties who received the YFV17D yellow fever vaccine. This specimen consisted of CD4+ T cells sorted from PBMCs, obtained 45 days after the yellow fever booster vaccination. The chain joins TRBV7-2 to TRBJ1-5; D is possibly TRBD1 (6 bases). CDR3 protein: CASSLGASQPQHF. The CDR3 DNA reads TGTGCCAGCAGCTTGGGGGCCAGTCAGCCCCAGCATTTT.